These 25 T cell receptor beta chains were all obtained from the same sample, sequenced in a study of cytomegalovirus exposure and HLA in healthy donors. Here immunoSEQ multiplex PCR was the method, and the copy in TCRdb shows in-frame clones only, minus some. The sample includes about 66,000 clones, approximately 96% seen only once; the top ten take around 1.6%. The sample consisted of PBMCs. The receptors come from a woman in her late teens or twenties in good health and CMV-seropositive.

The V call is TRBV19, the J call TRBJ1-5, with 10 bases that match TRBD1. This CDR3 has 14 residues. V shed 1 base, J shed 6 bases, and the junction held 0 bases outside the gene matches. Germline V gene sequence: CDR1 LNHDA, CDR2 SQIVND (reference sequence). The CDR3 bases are TGTGCCAGTAGTATAGGGACAGGGGGTCAGCCCCAGCATTTT. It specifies CASSIGTGGQPQHF.

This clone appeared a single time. The CDR3 sequence is CASSGGGQQASGANVLTF. The CDR3 bases are TGTGCCAGCAGCGGTGGAGGACAGCAAGCATCTGGGGCCAACGTCCTGACTTTC. The V and J genes are TRBV9 and TRBJ2-6, with a possible D match to TRBD1 (6 bases). The V end was cut by 3 bases, the J end by 1 base, with 17 bases between. CDR1 and CDR2 from the germline V gene are SGDLS and YYNGEE. The length of the CDR3 is 18 residues.

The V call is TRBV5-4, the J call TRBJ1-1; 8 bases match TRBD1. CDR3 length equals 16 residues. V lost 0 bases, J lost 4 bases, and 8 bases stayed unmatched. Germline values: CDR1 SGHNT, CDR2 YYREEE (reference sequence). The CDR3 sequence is CASSLAYDRGFTEAFF. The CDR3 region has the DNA TGTGCCAGCAGCTTGGCCTATGACAGGGGTTTCACTGAAGCTTTCTTT.

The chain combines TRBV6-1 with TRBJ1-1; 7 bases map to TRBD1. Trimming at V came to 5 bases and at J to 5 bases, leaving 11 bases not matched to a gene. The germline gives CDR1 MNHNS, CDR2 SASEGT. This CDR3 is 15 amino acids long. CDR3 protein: CASSPRQGGGTEAFF. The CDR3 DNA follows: TGTGCCAGCAGTCCCCGACAGGGAGGAGGGACTGAAGCTTTCTTT.

DNA for the CDR3: TGTGCCAGCGGGAACAGGGGGCAAGAGACCCAGTACTTC. Amino acids: CASGNRGQETQYF. The chain has TRBV6-1 and TRBJ2-5; 8 positions match TRBD1. CDR1 is MNHNS and CDR2 is SASEGT in the germline V gene. CDR3 length: 13 residues. V shed 8 bases and J 2 bases; nucleotides not matched to a gene: 4.

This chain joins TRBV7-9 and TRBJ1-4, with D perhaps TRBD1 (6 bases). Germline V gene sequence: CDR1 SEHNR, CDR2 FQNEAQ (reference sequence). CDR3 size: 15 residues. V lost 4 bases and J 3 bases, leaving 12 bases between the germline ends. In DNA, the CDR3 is TGTGCCAGCAGCTCCCGACAGGAGCCTAATGAAAAACTGTTTTTT. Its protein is CASSSRQEPNEKLFF.

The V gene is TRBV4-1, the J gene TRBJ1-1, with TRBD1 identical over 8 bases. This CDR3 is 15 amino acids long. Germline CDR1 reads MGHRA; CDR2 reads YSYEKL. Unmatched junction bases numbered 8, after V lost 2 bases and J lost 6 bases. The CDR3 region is CASSQPRQGRAEAFF. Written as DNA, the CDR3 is TGCGCCAGCAGCCAACCGAGACAGGGGAGGGCTGAAGCTTTCTTT.

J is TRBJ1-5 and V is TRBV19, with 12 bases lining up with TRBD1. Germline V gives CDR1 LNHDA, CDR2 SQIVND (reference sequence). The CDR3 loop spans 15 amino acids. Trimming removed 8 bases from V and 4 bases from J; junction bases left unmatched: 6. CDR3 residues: CASFGTGGGNQPQHF. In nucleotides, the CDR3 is TGTGCCAGTTTCGGGACAGGGGGCGGTAATCAGCCCCAGCATTTT.

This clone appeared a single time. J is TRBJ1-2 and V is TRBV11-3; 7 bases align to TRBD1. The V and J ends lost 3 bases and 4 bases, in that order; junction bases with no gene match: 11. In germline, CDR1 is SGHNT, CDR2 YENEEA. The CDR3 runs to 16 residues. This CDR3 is CASSFTTGAGTYGYTF. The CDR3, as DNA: TGTGCCAGCAGCTTCACAACAGGGGCGGGGACCTATGGCTACACCTTC. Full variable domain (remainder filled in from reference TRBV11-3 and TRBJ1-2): EAGVVQSPRYKIIEKKQPVAFWCNPISGHNTLYWYLQNLGQGPELLIRYENEEAVDDSQLPKDRFSAERLKGVDSTLKIQPAELGDSAVYLCASSFTTGAGTYGYTFGSGTRLTVV.

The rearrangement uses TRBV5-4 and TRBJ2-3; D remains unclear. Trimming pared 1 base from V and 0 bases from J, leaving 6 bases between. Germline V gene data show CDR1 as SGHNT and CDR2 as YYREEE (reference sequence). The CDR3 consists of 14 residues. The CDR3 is CASSLYGSTDTQYF. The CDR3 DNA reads TGTGCCAGCAGCTTGTACGGGAGCACAGATACGCAGTATTTT.

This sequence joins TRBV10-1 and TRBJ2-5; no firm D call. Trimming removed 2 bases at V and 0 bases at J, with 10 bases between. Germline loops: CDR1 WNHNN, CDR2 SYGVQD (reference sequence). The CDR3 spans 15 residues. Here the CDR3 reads CASSESRGNQETQYF. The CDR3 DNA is TGCGCCAGCAGTGAGAGTCGCGGAAACCAAGAGACCCAGTACTTC.

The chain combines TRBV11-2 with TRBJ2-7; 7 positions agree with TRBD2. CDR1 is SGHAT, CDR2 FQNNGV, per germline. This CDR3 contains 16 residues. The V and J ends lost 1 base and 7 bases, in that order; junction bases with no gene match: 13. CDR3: CASSLGTSTVSREQYF. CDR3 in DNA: TGTGCCAGCAGCTTAGGGACTAGTACAGTCTCTCGGGAGCAGTACTTC.

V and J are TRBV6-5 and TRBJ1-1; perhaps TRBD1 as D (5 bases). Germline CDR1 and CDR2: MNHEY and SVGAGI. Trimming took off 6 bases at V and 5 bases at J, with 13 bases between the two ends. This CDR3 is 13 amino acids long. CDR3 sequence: CASSRGGGTEAFF. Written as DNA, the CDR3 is TGTGCCAGCAGCCGCGGGGGGGGAACTGAAGCTTTCTTT.

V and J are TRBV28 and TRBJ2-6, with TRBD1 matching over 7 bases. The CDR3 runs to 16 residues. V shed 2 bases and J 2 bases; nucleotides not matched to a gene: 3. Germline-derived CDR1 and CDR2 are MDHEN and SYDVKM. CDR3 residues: CASSLTDRAGANVLTF. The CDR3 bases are TGTGCCAGCAGTTTAACCGACAGGGCTGGGGCCAACGTCCTGACTTTC.

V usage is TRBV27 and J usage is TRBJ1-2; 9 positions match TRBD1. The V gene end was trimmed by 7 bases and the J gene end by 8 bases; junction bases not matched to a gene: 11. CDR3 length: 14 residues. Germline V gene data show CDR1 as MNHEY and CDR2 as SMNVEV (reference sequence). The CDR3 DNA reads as TGTGCCAGCACCCCTCACACAGGGGGCAACGGCTACACCTTC. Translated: CASTPHTGGNGYTF.

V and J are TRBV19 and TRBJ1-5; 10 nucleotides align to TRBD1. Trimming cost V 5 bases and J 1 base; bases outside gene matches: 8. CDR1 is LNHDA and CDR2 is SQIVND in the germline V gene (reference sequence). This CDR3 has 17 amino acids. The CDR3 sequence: CASSGRDRGGSNQPQHF. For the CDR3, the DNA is TGTGCCAGTAGTGGCCGGGACAGGGGAGGGAGCAATCAGCCCCAGCATTTT. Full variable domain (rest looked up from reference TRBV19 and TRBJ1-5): DGGITQSPKYLFRKEGQNVTLSCEQNLNHDAMYWYRQDPGQGLRLIYYSQIVNDFQKGDIAEGYSVSREKKESFPLTVTSAQKNPTAFYLCASSGRDRGGSNQPQHFGDGTRLSIL.

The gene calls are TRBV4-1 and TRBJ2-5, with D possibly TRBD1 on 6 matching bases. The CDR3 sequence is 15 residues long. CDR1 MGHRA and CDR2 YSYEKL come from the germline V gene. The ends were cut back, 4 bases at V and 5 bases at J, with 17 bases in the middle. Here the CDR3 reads CASSPRIQGPETQYF. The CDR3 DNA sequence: TGCGCCAGCAGCCCCCGGATACAGGGCCCGGAGACCCAGTACTTC.

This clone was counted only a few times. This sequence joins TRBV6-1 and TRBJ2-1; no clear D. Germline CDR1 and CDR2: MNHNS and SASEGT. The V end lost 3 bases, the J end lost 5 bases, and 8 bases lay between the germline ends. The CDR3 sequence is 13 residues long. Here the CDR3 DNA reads TGTGCCAGCAGTGATACTCAAAACAATGAGCAGTTCTTC. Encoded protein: CASSDTQNNEQFF.

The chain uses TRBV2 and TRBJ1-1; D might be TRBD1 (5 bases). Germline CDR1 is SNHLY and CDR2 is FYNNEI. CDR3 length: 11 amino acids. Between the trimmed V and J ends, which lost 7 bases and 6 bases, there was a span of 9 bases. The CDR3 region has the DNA TGTGCCAGCATGGGGGGTCCTGAAGCTTTCTTT. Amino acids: CASMGGPEAFF.

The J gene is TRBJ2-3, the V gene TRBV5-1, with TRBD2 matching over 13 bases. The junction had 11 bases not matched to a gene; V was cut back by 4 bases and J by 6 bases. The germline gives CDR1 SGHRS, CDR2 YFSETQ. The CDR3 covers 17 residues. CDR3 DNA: TGCGCCAGCAGCCCAGGGACTAGCGGGATCGGGTGGGATACGCAGTATTTT. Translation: CASSPGTSGIGWDTQYF.

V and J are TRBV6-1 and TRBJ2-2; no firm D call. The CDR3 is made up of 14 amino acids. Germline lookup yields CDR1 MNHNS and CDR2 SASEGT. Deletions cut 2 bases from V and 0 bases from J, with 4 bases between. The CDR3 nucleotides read TGTGCCAGCAGTGAACAGACGAACACCGGGGAGCTGTTTTTT. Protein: CASSEQTNTGELFF.

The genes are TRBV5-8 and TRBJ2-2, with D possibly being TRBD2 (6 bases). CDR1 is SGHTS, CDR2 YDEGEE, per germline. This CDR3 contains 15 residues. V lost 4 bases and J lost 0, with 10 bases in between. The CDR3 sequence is CASSGDLANTGELFF. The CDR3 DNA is TGTGCCAGCAGCGGGGACTTAGCGAACACCGGGGAGCTGTTTTTT.

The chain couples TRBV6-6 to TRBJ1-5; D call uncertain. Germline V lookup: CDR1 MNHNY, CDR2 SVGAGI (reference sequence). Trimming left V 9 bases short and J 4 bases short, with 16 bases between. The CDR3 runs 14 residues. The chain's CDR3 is CASSSGVRNQPQHF. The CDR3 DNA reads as TGTGCCAGTTCATCCGGGGTTCGGAATCAGCCCCAGCATTTT.

Written as DNA, the CDR3 is TGTGCCAGCAGCTTAGGAGTGGGAGAGACCCAGTACTTC. Protein sequence: CASSLGVGETQYF. The V and J genes are TRBV7-3 and TRBJ2-5, with D uncertain. The CDR3 has 13 amino acids. Germline V gives CDR1 SGHTA, CDR2 FQGTGA. With 2 bases removed from V and 4 bases from J, the gap between germline ends came to 8 bases. Using reference TRBV7-3 and TRBJ2-5 for the parts outside the CDR3, the full variable domain is GAGVSQTPSNKVTEKGKYVELRCDPISGHTALYWYRQSLGQGPEFLIYFQGTGAADDSGLPNDRFFAVRPEGSVSTLKIQRTERGDSAVYLCASSLGVGETQYFGPGTRLLVL.

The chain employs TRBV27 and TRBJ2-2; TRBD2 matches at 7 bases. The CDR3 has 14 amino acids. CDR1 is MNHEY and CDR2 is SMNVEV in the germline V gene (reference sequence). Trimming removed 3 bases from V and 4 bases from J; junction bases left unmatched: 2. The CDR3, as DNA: TGTGCCAGCAGTTTTGGCGGGAGCACCGGGGAGCTGTTTTTT. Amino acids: CASSFGGSTGELFF.